The entry that follows covers one T cell receptor beta chain sequence. Its antigen remains unknown. The limits of the CDR3 on the DNA are not certain, so only TCRdb's listed CDR3 is given. The CDR3 is 16 amino acids in total, end residues counted. CDR1 MDHEN and CDR2 SYDVKM come from the germline V gene. Naivety among CD8 cells was defined by CD45RO negativity and positive CCR7 selection, thereby excluding terminally differentiated effector memory CD45RA+ cells. The sample belongs to a study of shared clonotypes between healthy human individuals. Study-wide context: A couple of women and three men aged 18 to 49 made up the donors.

Some clones are missing from TCRdb's copy, which holds only in-frame ones; the method was immunoSEQ multiplex PCR. The table records roughly 2 million clones, roughly 95% of them present only once. Study conclusions and caveats: Clonotype sharing among donors was expected to depend on sequencing depth. What rarefaction showed was incomplete sorted-subset sequencing despite large depth.

This sequence was found in a man aged 18 to 35 in good health. The rearrangement joins TRBV28 to TRBJ1-1. The sample taken for sequencing was naive CD8+ T cells sorted from blood. The CDR3 loop is CASSFGPGWRYAEAFF.